This note documents a single TCR beta chain sequence. Recruits, aged roughly 18 to 90 years, lived in 24 US areas. Participants were placed into cohorts based on the clinical history they reported. For recovered donors of Cohort 3, there were two negative PCRs, clearance, or symptom resolution. Only in-frame clones appear in the TCRdb table, and some are missing; sequencing was by immunoSEQ multiplex PCR. There are more than 250,000 clones in the sample; 87% occur only once, and about 5.7% lies in the top ten. The source of the sample is a study of blood T cell repertoires in COVID-19. Study in general: The analysed material was cDNA or gDNA that came from T cells, B-cell-depleted T cells, or PBMCs.

V lost 7 bases and J lost 6; bases outside the gene matches: 11. Germline V gives CDR1 LNHDA, CDR2 SQIVND (reference sequence). CDR3 size: 15 residues. The sequence came from a woman in her 30s who had recovered from COVID-19. Sequencing was carried out using PBMCs or T cells enriched from blood (not recorded which). The rearrangement uses TRBV19 and TRBJ1-5; 8 positions agree with TRBD1. The CDR3, as DNA: TGTGCCAGTACTAGGGACAGGCCGGGCGGTCAGCCCCAGCATTTT. This sequence encodes CASTRDRPGGQPQHF.